A single sample gave rise to the 22 T cell receptor beta chains below, sequenced in a study of T-cell memory formation after mild COVID-19. TCRdb called the 5' RACE reads again in MiXCR, with one record for every CDR3 protein. This table has 250,000 to 300,000 distinct CDR3 sequences, 15% to 20% appearing once. Source material: PBMCs or a T cell subset sorted from them (not recorded which). These receptors came from a man in his late teens or twenties who had mild COVID-19 (a few samples of this study predate the infection). Cell type and time point are not known.

This clonotype was detected only a few times. CDR3 in amino acids: CASSLETGWETQYF. As DNA, the CDR3 is TGCGCCAGCAGCTTGGAGACAGGGTGGGAGACCCAGTACTTC. The rearrangement uses TRBV5-1 and TRBJ2-5; 7 bases line up with TRBD1. The trim removed 0 bases at V and 5 bases at J, leaving 4 bases unmatched. The length of the CDR3 is 14 residues. CDR1 SGHRS and CDR2 YFSETQ come from the germline V gene. Full variable domain (outside the CDR3, taken from reference TRBV5-1 and TRBJ2-5): KAGVTQTPRYLIKTRGQQVTLSCSPISGHRSVSWYQQTPGQGLQFLFEYFSETQRNKGNFPGRFSGRQFSNSRSEMNVSTLELGDSALYLCASSLETGWETQYFGPGTRLLVL.

In DNA form, the CDR3 reads TGTGCCAGCAGTGGGGCCCCACCGGGGACCGGGGAGCTGTTTTTT. The encoded protein is CASSGAPPGTGELFF. V and J are TRBV2 and TRBJ2-2; a possible D gene is TRBD2 (5 bases). The CDR3 totals 15 residues. Deletions cut 4 bases from V and 5 bases from J, with 14 bases between. Germline loops: CDR1 SNHLY, CDR2 FYNNEI.

The chain joins TRBV18 to TRBJ1-5; D may be TRBD1 (6 bases). The V end was cut by 5 bases, the J end by 0 bases, with 11 bases between. The CDR3 runs 15 residues. Germline values: CDR1 KGHSH, CDR2 LQKENI. The CDR3 nucleotides read TGTGCCAGCTCAGGTTCGGGGGCTAGCAATCAGCCCCAGCATTTT. It is translated as CASSGSGASNQPQHF.

V and J are TRBV7-2 and TRBJ2-1; D is perhaps TRBD2 (6 bases). With 7 bases removed from V and 4 bases from J, the gap between germline ends came to 23 bases. The CDR3 extends over 17 amino acids. Germline CDR1 SGHTA, CDR2 FQGNSA. The CDR3 coding sequence is TGTGCCAGCACCCCCAGAGGAGGGAAGAATGTTTACAATGAGCAGTTCTTC. This translates into CASTPRGGKNVYNEQFF.

In its sample, this clonotype was seen many times. The chain has TRBV7-2 and TRBJ2-7; maybe TRBD1 (8 bases). Between the trimmed V and J ends, which lost 5 bases and 6 bases, there was a span of 17 bases. Germline assignment: CDR1 SGHTA and CDR2 FQGNSA. CDR3 size: 14 residues. Here the CDR3 reads CASSPQQGEGEQYF. CDR3 nucleotide sequence: TGTGCCAGCAGCCCGCAACAGGGGGAGGGCGAGCAGTACTTC.

The V gene is TRBV7-9, the J gene TRBJ1-5, with D maybe TRBD1 (5 bases). V shed 5 bases and J shed 4 bases, with 9 bases lying between them. This CDR3 has 13 amino acids. Germline-derived CDR1 and CDR2 are SEHNR and FQNEAQ (reference sequence). This CDR3 reads CASSEQENQPQHF. The CDR3 DNA is TGTGCCAGCAGCGAACAGGAAAATCAGCCCCAGCATTTT.

At least ten counts were recorded for this clonotype. The chain joins TRBV6-1 to TRBJ2-7; D remains unclear. V was trimmed by 7 bases and J by 2 bases, leaving 12 bases between them. Germline V lookup: CDR1 MNHNS, CDR2 SASEGT. The CDR3 has 13 residues. The CDR3 nucleotides are TGTGCCAGCAACAGCCCGGCCACCTACGAGCAGTACGTC. It translates to CASNSPATYEQYV.

V gene TRBV5-6 combines with J gene TRBJ2-7, with 7 bases matching TRBD1. The length of the CDR3 is 15 residues. Unmatched junction bases numbered 6, after V lost 0 bases and J lost 3 bases. Looked up from germline, CDR1 is SGHDT and CDR2 is YYEEEE. CDR3 DNA sequence: TGTGCCAGCAGCTTGGGAGGGACAGTGGGCTACGAGCAGTACGTC. It specifies CASSLGGTVGYEQYV.

The chain couples TRBV20-1 to TRBJ2-7; no reliable D call. The CDR3 extends over 12 amino acids. The germline V gene has CDR1 DFQATT and CDR2 SNEGSKA (reference sequence). V lost 4 bases and J lost 3, with 10 bases in between. CDR3: CSAKGSNYEQYV. The DNA for the CDR3 is TGCAGTGCTAAGGGCAGCAACTACGAGCAGTACGTC.

CDR3 in amino acids: CSVRINTEAFF. As DNA, the CDR3 is TGCAGCGTTCGGATTAACACTGAAGCTTTCTTT. This chain links TRBV29-1 with TRBJ1-1; D gene unclear. This CDR3 region has 11 residues. The V gene's germline CDR1 is SQVTM and CDR2 ANQGSEA. Trimming stripped 5 bases from V and 2 bases from J, with 6 bases between.

This sequence joins TRBV4-3 and TRBJ2-7; 8 bases match TRBD2. Germline trimming cut 1 base from V and 3 bases from J; bases unmatched to any gene: 5. The CDR3 is 15 amino acids. The germline CDR1 and CDR2 sequences are LGHNA and YSLEER. In nucleotides, the CDR3 is TGCGCCAGCAGCCAAGCGGCGGGGGGTTACTACGAGCAGTACTTC. Translation gives CASSQAAGGYYEQYF.

The chain carries TRBV18 and TRBJ2-4; no definite D call. Germline loops: CDR1 KGHSH, CDR2 LQKENI. The germline V and J ends were trimmed by 0 bases and 10 bases, with 16 bases remaining between them. This CDR3 is 15 amino acids long. Here the CDR3 reads CASSPPIPTRSIQYF. CDR3 nucleotides: TGTGCCAGCTCACCACCTATCCCCACAAGGAGTATTCAGTACTTC.

This clonotype was seen only a few times. The chain uses TRBV20-1 and TRBJ2-3; 10 bases are shared with TRBD2. In germline, CDR1 is DFQATT, CDR2 SNEGSKA (reference sequence). Unmatched junction bases numbered 5, after V lost 8 bases and J lost 6 bases. CDR3 size: 12 residues. Here the CDR3 reads CSPSGGADTQYF. The CDR3 bases are TGCAGTCCAAGCGGGGGGGCGGATACGCAGTATTTT.

This clonotype was counted only a few times. The CDR3 reads CASSSTDRTSTDTQYF. The CDR3, as DNA: TGCGCCAGCAGTTCTACGGACAGAACGAGCACAGATACGCAGTATTTT. This rearrangement joins TRBV10-1 to TRBJ2-3, with TRBD1 as a possible D gene (6 bases). This CDR3 is 16 amino acids long. Germline CDR1 and CDR2: WNHNN and SYGVQD (reference sequence). V gave up 5 bases and J gave up 0 bases, with 15 bases separating them.

This sequence joins TRBV5-4 and TRBJ2-3; the match to TRBD2 covers 8 bases. V lost 0 bases to trimming and J lost 3 bases; unmatched junction nucleotides: 6. From germline, CDR1 is SGHNT and CDR2 YYREEE (reference sequence). This CDR3 spans 16 amino acids. The CDR3 region has the DNA TGTGCCAGCAGCTTGGTGGCGGGGGGCGGTACAGATACGCAGTATTTT. This sequence encodes CASSLVAGGGTDTQYF.

The gene calls are TRBV7-6 and TRBJ1-3; D gene unclear. The V and J ends lost 1 base and 0 bases respectively, with 7 bases between them. CDR1 SGHVS and CDR2 FNYEAQ come from the germline V gene. This CDR3 has 15 residues. The CDR3 DNA reads TGTGCCAGCAGCTTAGATCCTAGCTCTGGAAACACCATATATTTT. It yields the protein CASSLDPSSGNTIYF.

This clonotype was seen at least ten times. CDR3 sequence reads: CASSSANRGGYTF. The CDR3, as DNA: TGTGCCAGCAGCTCCGCAAACAGGGGCGGCTACACCTTC. The chain combines TRBV7-2 with TRBJ1-2, with TRBD1 identical over 7 bases. The germline gives CDR1 SGHTA, CDR2 FQGNSA. The CDR3 is 13 residues long. V trimming: 4 bases; J trimming: 8 bases; junction bases outside the gene matches: 7.

This clonotype showed up just a few times. The rearrangement links TRBV18 to TRBJ2-3; D not certain. V lost 3 bases, J lost 5 bases, and 6 bases lay in between. Germline CDR1 is KGHSH and CDR2 is LQKENI. The CDR3 totals 12 residues. The CDR3 region is CASSPLKDTQYF. CDR3 DNA sequence: TGTGCCAGCTCACCTTTAAAAGATACGCAGTATTTT.

The chain combines TRBV5-1 with TRBJ1-1, with 9 bases lining up with TRBD1. Germline CDR1 is SGHRS and CDR2 is YFSETQ. The trim removed 2 bases at V and 6 bases at J, leaving 2 bases unmatched. The CDR3 contains 13 residues. The CDR3 region is CASSFGDRAEAFF. The DNA for the CDR3 is TGCGCCAGCAGCTTCGGGGACAGGGCTGAAGCTTTCTTT.

V is TRBV11-2 and J is TRBJ1-1, with 7 bases identical to TRBD1. V lost 1 base to trimming and J lost 8 bases; unmatched junction nucleotides: 10. The germline V gene has CDR1 SGHAT and CDR2 FQNNGV. CDR3 size: 15 residues. The CDR3 DNA sequence: TGTGCCAGCAGCTTAGCCTTGACTCGACAGGGCGAAGCTTTCTTT. It translates to CASSLALTRQGEAFF. The whole variable domain, remainder taken from reference TRBV11-2 and TRBJ1-1, is EAGVAQSPRYKIIEKRQSVAFWCNPISGHATLYWYQQILGQGPKLLIQFQNNGVVDDSQLPKDRFSAERLKGVDSTLKIQPAKLEDSAVYLCASSLALTRQGEAFFGQGTRLTVV.

This clonotype was found a few times. The chain is built from TRBV6-2 or TRBV6-3 and TRBJ1-2, with no clear D. The CDR3 has 14 residues. Trimming cost V 6 bases and J 2 bases, with 13 bases left between them. Germline V gives CDR1 MNHEY, CDR2 SVGEGT. CDR3 in amino acids: CASSFSEINYGYTF. The CDR3, as DNA: TGTGCCAGCAGCTTCAGCGAGATCAACTATGGCTACACCTTC.

The chain carries TRBV6-2 or TRBV6-3 and TRBJ2-1, with 7 bases aligning to TRBD1. Trimming removed 10 bases from V and 8 bases from J; junction bases left unmatched: 11. Per the germline V gene, CDR1 is MNHEY and CDR2 is SVGEGT. The CDR3 covers 13 residues. The CDR3 spells CATQRQGSDEQFF. The CDR3 DNA reads TGTGCCACCCAAAGACAGGGTTCGGATGAGCAGTTCTTC.